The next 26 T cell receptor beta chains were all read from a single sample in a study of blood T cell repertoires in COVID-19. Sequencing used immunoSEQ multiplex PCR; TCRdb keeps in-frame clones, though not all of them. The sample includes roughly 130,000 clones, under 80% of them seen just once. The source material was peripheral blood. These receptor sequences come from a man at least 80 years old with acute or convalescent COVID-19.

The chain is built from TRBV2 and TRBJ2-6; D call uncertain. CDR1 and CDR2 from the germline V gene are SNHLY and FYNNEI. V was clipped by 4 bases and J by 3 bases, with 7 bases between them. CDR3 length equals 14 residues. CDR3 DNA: TGTGCCAGCAGTGTTTCCAATGGGGCCAACGTCCTGACTTTC. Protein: CASSVSNGANVLTF.

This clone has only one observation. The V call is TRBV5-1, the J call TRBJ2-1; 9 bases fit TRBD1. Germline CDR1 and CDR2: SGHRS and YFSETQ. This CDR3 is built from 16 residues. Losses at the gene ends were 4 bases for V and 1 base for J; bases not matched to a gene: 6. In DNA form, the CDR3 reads TGCGCCAGCAGCCGTTTGGGGACAGGGTCCTACAATGAGCAGTTCTTC. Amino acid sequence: CASSRLGTGSYNEQFF.

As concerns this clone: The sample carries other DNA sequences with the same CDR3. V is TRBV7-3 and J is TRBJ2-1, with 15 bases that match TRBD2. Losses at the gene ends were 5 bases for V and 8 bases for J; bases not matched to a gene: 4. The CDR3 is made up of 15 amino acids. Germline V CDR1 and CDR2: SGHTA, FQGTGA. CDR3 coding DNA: TGTGCCAGCAGCCTGGGACTAGCGGGGGGATATGAGCAGTTCTTC. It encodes CASSLGLAGGYEQFF.

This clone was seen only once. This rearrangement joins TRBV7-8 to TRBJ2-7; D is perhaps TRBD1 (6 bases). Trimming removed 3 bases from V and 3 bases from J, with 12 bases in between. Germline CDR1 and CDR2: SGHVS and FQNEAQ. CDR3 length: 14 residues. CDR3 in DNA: TGTGCCAGCAGCTTCGGGACATCCCTCTACGAGCAGTACTTC. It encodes CASSFGTSLYEQYF.

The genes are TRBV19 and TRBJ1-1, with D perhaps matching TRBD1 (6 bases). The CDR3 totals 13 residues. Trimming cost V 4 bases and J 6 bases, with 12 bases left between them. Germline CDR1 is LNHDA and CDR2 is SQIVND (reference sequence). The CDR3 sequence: CASSKTKGAEAFF. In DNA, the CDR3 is TGTGCCAGTAGTAAGACAAAGGGGGCTGAAGCTTTCTTT. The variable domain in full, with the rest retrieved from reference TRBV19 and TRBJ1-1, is DGGITQSPKYLFRKEGQNVTLSCEQNLNHDAMYWYRQDPGQGLRLIYYSQIVNDFQKGDIAEGYSVSREKKESFPLTVTSAQKNPTAFYLCASSKTKGAEAFFGQGTRLTVV.

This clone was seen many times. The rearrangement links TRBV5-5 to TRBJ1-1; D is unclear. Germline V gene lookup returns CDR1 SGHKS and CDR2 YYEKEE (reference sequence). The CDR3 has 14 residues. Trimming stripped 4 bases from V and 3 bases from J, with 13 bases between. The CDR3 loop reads CASSTYREDTEAFF. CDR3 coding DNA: TGTGCCAGCAGCACCTACCGGGAGGACACTGAAGCTTTCTTT.

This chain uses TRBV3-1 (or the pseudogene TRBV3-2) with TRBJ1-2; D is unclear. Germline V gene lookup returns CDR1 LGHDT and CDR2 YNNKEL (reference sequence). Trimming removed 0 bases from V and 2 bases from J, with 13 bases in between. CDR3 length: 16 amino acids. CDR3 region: CASSQDPPVLNYGYTF. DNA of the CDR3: TGTGCCAGCAGCCAAGACCCGCCAGTTTTGAACTATGGCTACACCTTC.

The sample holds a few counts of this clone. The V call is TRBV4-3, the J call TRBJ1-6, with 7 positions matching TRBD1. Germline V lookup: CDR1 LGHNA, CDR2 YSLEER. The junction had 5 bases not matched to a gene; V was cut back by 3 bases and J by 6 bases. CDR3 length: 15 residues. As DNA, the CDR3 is TGCGCCAGCAGCCAGGGACAGAAGGCTAATTCACCCCTCCACTTT. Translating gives CASSQGQKANSPLHF.

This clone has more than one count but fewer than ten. CDR3 protein: CASSYDGSQPQHF. CDR3 DNA: TGTGCCAGCAGTTACGACGGGAGTCAGCCCCAGCATTTT. V gene TRBV6-6 combines with J gene TRBJ1-5; D is undetermined. From germline, CDR1 is MNHNY and CDR2 SVGAGI (reference sequence). V shed 2 bases and J shed 6 bases, with 8 bases lying between them. This CDR3 has 13 amino acids.

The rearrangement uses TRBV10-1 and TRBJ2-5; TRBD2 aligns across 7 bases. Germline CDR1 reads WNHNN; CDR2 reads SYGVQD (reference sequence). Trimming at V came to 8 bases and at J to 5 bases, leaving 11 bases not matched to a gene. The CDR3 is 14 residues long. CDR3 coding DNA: TGCGCCAGCGCCAAAATCGGGAGGTTGGAGACCCAGTACTTC. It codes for CASAKIGRLETQYF.

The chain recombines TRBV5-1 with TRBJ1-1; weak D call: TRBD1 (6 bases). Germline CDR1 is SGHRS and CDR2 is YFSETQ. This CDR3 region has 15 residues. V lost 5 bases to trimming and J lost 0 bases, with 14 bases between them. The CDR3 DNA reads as TGCGCCAGCAGACGCCTGGACAGCTTGAACACTGAAGCTTTCTTT. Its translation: CASRRLDSLNTEAFF.

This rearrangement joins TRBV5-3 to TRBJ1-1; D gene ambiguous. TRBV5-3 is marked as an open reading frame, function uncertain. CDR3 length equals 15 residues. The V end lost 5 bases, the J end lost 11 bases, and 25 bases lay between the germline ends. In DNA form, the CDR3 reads TGTGCCAGAAGGAGGGTAAATTGCACCCGAGGAGGCGCTTTCTTT. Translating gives CARRRVNCTRGGAFF.

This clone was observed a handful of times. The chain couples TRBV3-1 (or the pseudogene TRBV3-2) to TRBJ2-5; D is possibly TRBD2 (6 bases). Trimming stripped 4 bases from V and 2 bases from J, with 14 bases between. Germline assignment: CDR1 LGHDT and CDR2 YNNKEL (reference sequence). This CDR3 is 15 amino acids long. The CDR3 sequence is CASSRLGTLQETQYF. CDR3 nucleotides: TGTGCCAGCAGCCGCCTCGGGACTCTTCAAGAGACCCAGTACTTC.

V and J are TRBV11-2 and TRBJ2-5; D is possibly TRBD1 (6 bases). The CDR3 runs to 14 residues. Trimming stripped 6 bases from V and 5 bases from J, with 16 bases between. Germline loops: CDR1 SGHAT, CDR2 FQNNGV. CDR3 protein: CASRKQGKGETQYF. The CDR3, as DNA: TGTGCCAGCAGGAAACAGGGAAAGGGGGAGACCCAGTACTTC.

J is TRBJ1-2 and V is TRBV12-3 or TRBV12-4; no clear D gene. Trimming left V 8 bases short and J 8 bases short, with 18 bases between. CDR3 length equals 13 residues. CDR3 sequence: CASLPSASAGYTF. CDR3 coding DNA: TGTGCCAGCCTCCCGAGCGCTTCAGCGGGCTACACCTTC.

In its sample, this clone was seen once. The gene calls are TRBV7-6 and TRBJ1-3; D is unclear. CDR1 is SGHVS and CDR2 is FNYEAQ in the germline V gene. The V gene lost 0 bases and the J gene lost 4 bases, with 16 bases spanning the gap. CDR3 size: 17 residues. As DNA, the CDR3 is TGTGCCAGCAGCTTAGCGGTATCCCCCGGAGAGGGAAACACCATATATTTT. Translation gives CASSLAVSPGEGNTIYF.

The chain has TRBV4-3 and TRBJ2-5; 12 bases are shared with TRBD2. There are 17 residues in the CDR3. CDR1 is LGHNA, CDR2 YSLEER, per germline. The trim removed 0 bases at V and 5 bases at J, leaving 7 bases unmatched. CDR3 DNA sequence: TGCGCCAGCAGCCAAGATACCCGGACTAGCGGGGCTGAGACCCAGTACTTC. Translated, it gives CASSQDTRTSGAETQYF.

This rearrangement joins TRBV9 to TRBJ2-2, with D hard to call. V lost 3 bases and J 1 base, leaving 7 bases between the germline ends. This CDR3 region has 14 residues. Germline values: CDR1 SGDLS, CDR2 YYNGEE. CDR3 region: CASSAIMNTGELFF. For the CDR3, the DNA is TGTGCCAGCAGCGCTATCATGAACACCGGGGAGCTGTTTTTT.

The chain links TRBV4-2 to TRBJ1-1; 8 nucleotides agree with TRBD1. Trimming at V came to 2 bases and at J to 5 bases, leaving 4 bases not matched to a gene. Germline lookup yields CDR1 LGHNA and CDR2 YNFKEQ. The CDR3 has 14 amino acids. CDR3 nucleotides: TGTGCCAGCAGCCAACAACGACAGGGGACTGAAGCTTTCTTT. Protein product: CASSQQRQGTEAFF.

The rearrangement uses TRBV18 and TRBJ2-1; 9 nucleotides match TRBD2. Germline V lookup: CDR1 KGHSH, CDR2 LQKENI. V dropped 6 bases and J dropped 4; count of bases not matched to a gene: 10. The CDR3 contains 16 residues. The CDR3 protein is CASSRPASGVYNEQFF. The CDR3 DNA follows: TGTGCCAGCTCCCGCCCGGCTAGCGGGGTATACAATGAGCAGTTCTTC.

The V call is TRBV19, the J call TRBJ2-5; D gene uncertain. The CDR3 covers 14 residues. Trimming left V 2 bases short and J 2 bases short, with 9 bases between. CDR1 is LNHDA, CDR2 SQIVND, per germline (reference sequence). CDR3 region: CASSIPDSQETQYF. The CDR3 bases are TGTGCCAGTAGTATACCAGACTCTCAAGAGACCCAGTACTTC. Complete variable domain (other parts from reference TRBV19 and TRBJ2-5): DGGITQSPKYLFRKEGQNVTLSCEQNLNHDAMYWYRQDPGQGLRLIYYSQIVNDFQKGDIAEGYSVSREKKESFPLTVTSAQKNPTAFYLCASSIPDSQETQYFGPGTRLLVL.

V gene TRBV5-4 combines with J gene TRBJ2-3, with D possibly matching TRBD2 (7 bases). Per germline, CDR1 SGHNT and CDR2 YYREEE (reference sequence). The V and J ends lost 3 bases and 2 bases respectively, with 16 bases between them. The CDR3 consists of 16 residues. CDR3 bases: TGTGCCAGCAGCTCGGAGGGGGGGGGATCCACAGATACGCAGTATTTT. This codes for CASSSEGGGSTDTQYF.

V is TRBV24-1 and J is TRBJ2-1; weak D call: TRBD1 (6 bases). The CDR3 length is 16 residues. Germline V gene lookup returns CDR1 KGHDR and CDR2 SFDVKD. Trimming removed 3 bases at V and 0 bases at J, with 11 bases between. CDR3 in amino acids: CATSDPGASSYNEQFF. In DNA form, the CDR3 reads TGTGCCACCAGTGATCCAGGGGCTAGCTCCTACAATGAGCAGTTCTTC.

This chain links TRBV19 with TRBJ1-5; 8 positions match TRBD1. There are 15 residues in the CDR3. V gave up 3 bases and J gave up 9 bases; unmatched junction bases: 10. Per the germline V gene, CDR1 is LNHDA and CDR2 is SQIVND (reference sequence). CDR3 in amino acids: CASSMRGTGILPQHF. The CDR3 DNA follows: TGTGCCAGTAGTATGCGCGGGACAGGTATTTTGCCCCAGCATTTT.

CDR3 sequence: CASSPRQVDTQYF. CDR3 nucleotides: TGTGCCAGCAGCCCGCGACAGGTGGATACGCAGTATTTT. V gene TRBV7-3 combines with J gene TRBJ2-3; the D gene is possibly TRBD1 (6 bases). Germline CDR1 and CDR2: SGHTA and FQGTGA. Trimming took off 5 bases at V and 6 bases at J, with 12 bases between the two ends. CDR3 length equals 13 residues.

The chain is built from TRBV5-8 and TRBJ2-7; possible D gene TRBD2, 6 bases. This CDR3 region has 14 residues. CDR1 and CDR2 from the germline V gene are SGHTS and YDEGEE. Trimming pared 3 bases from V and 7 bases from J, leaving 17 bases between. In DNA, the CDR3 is TGTGCCAGCAGCTGGGGCCCCGGGACTGGTGAGCAGTACTTC. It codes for CASSWGPGTGEQYF. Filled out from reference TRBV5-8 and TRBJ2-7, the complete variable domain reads EAGVTQSPTHLIKTRGQQATLRCSPISGHTSVYWYQQALGLGLQFLLWYDEGEERNRGNFPPRFSGRQFPNYSSELNVNALELEDSALYLCASSWGPGTGEQYFGPGTRLTVT.